This entry lists 32 T cell receptor beta chains sequenced from one sample in a study of cytomegalovirus exposure and HLA in healthy donors (dated by TCRdb to about 2017). Libraries were prepared through the immunoSEQ multiplex PCR assay. For the multiplex PCR, a mixture combining 60 forward primers for TCR Vbeta segments and 13 reverse primers for TCR Jbeta segments was used. The table comes from immuneACCESS by way of TCRdb, which keeps in-frame sequences with V and J called. Part of the clones is missing from these tables; in studies checked, under half for an unresolved V gene and the rest for unknown reasons. This sample lists about 250,000 clones; over 75% were detected once. Together, the top ten hold about 0.47% of the sample. The sample taken for sequencing was PBMCs. Receptor source: a boy younger than 18 in good health and CMV-seronegative.

This rearrangement joins TRBV9 to TRBJ1-2; 9 bases agree with TRBD1. The junction had 9 bases not matched to a gene; V was cut back by 3 bases and J by 0 bases. The CDR3 is made up of 17 amino acids. CDR1 and CDR2 from the germline V gene are SGDLS and YYNGEE. The CDR3 sequence is CASSGTGQGAPNYGYTF. CDR3 bases: TGTGCCAGCAGCGGCACGGGACAGGGCGCTCCTAACTATGGCTACACCTTC. The whole variable domain, remainder taken from reference TRBV9 and TRBJ1-2, is DSGVTQTPKHLITATGQRVTLRCSPRSGDLSVYWYQQSLDQGLQFLIQYYNGEERAKGNILERFSAQQFPDLHSELNLSSLELGDSALYFCASSGTGQGAPNYGYTFGSGTRLTVV.

A few counts support this clone. V usage is TRBV5-4 and J usage is TRBJ1-2; TRBD1 agrees at 8 bases. V lost 2 bases and J lost 7; bases outside the gene matches: 7. CDR3 length: 14 amino acids. The germline V gene encodes CDR1 SGHNT and CDR2 YYREEE (reference sequence). For the CDR3, the DNA is TGTGCCAGCAGCTTTCCTGGACAGGGCCGTGGCTACACCTTC. It encodes CASSFPGQGRGYTF.

The chain links TRBV30 to TRBJ1-5; 7 nucleotides align to TRBD1. The trim removed 4 bases at V and 5 bases at J, leaving 2 bases unmatched. The CDR3 has 12 residues. Germline V gene lookup returns CDR1 GTSNPN and CDR2 SVGIG (reference sequence). DNA of the CDR3: TGTGCCTGGAACAGGGGTGATCAGCCCCAGCATTTT. Protein sequence: CAWNRGDQPQHF.

V usage is TRBV10-3 and J usage is TRBJ1-1; 7 nucleotides agree with TRBD1. Germline V CDR1 and CDR2: ENHRY, SYGVKD. The J segment lost 4 bases and the V segment lost 7 bases, leaving 12 bases of the junction unmatched. The CDR3 length is 15 residues. The CDR3 DNA sequence: TGTGCCATCACAAACCAGGGGGAAGGGATCACTGAAGCTTTCTTT. It translates to CAITNQGEGITEAFF.

This chain uses TRBV4-1 with TRBJ2-7; 7 bases fit TRBD2. Germline V CDR1 and CDR2: MGHRA, YSYEKL. Trimming removed 4 bases from V and 2 bases from J; junction bases left unmatched: 8. This CDR3 has 15 amino acids. The CDR3: CASSLGEGITYEQYF. The CDR3 DNA reads TGCGCCAGCAGCCTAGGGGAGGGGATTACCTACGAGCAGTACTTC.

The chain combines TRBV7-9 with TRBJ2-1, with 11 bases identical to TRBD2. The CDR3 is 15 residues long. Germline V gives CDR1 SEHNR, CDR2 FQNEAQ (reference sequence). V was clipped by 5 bases and J by 4 bases; unmatched bases: 4. In DNA, the CDR3 is TGTGCCAGCAGCCTCCGACTAGCGGGGTACAATGAGCAGTTCTTC. Translating it yields CASSLRLAGYNEQFF. Variable domain in full (rest from reference TRBV7-9 and TRBJ2-1): DTGVSQNPRHKITKRGQNVTFRCDPISEHNRLYWYRQTLGQGPEFLTYFQNEAQLEKSRLLSDRFSAERPKGSFSTLEIQRTEQGDSAMYLCASSLRLAGYNEQFFGPGTRLTVL.

V gene TRBV7-2 combines with J gene TRBJ2-3; D is ambiguous. Trimming cost V 2 bases and J 6 bases, with 6 bases left between them. Germline V gives CDR1 SGHTA, CDR2 FQGNSA. The length of the CDR3 is 12 residues. For the CDR3, the DNA is TGTGCCAGCAGCTTACTGCGTGATACGCAGTATTTT. Translated, it gives CASSLLRDTQYF.

The rearrangement joins TRBV4-1 to TRBJ2-5, with 8 bases identical to TRBD2. CDR3 length: 16 residues. Germline V gives CDR1 MGHRA, CDR2 YSYEKL. The V segment lost 1 base and the J segment 5 bases; nucleotides outside the gene matches: 9. CDR3: CASSQAGRGGIETQYF. CDR3 DNA: TGCGCCAGCAGCCAAGCGGGACGGGGGGGCATTGAGACCCAGTACTTC.

This clone came up a few times. The CDR3 here is CASSQTSGSTDTQYF. The DNA for the CDR3 is TGTGCCAGCTCACAGACTAGCGGGAGCACAGATACGCAGTATTTT. J is TRBJ2-3 and V is TRBV18; TRBD2 agrees at 10 bases. The length of the CDR3 is 15 residues. V trimming: 4 bases; J trimming: 0 bases; junction bases outside the gene matches: 1. Per germline, CDR1 KGHSH and CDR2 LQKENI.

This sequence joins TRBV7-6 and TRBJ1-1; weak D call: TRBD1 (6 bases). The germline V gene encodes CDR1 SGHVS and CDR2 FNYEAQ. The V gene lost 1 base and the J gene lost 5 bases, with 17 bases spanning the gap. The CDR3 spans 16 residues. The CDR3 loop reads CASSLGGPRMETEAFF. For the CDR3, the DNA is TGTGCCAGCAGCTTAGGGGGGCCGCGGATGGAGACTGAAGCTTTCTTT.

This clone has more than one count but fewer than ten. V is TRBV19 and J is TRBJ2-7; 7 nucleotides line up with TRBD1. The CDR3 consists of 15 residues. The trim removed 6 bases at V and 3 bases at J, leaving 11 bases unmatched. Germline CDR1 LNHDA, CDR2 SQIVND (reference sequence). The CDR3 is CASRAVGDRDYEQYF. The DNA for the CDR3 is TGTGCCAGTAGGGCGGTGGGTGACAGGGACTACGAGCAGTACTTC. The full variable domain, completed using reference TRBV19 and TRBJ2-7, is DGGITQSPKYLFRKEGQNVTLSCEQNLNHDAMYWYRQDPGQGLRLIYYSQIVNDFQKGDIAEGYSVSREKKESFPLTVTSAQKNPTAFYLCASRAVGDRDYEQYFGPGTRLTVT.

The rearrangement links TRBV29-1 to TRBJ1-2, with 7 bases fitting TRBD1. The CDR3 consists of 14 residues. Trimming cost V 4 bases and J 5 bases; bases outside gene matches: 10. Germline values: CDR1 SQVTM, CDR2 ANQGSEA. This CDR3 is CSVVRDSPFYGYTF. As DNA, the CDR3 is TGCAGCGTTGTCCGGGACAGCCCCTTTTATGGCTACACCTTC.

V gene TRBV19 combines with J gene TRBJ2-2, with a tentative D call TRBD1 (6 bases). CDR3 length: 15 amino acids. Per germline, CDR1 LNHDA and CDR2 SQIVND (reference sequence). Trimming left V 5 bases short and J 3 bases short, with 13 bases between. CDR3 residues: CASSSRGGYTGELFF. In DNA, the CDR3 is TGTGCCAGTAGTTCAAGAGGGGGATACACCGGGGAGCTGTTTTTT.

This clone was observed a handful of times. This chain connects TRBV5-6 to TRBJ1-5; possible D gene TRBD1, 5 bases. From germline, CDR1 is SGHDT and CDR2 YYEEEE. This CDR3 has 14 residues. The V end lost 4 bases, the J end lost 3 bases, and 11 bases lay between the germline ends. The CDR3 DNA follows: TGTGCCAGCAGCCGTAGGGGTTTCAATCAGCCCCAGCATTTT. Protein product: CASSRRGFNQPQHF.

A few counts support this clone. The chain employs TRBV9 and TRBJ2-1; tentatively, D is TRBD1 (5 bases). Trimming left V 1 base short and J 7 bases short, with 15 bases between. CDR1 is SGDLS and CDR2 is YYNGEE in the germline V gene. CDR3 length: 15 residues. The CDR3 loop is CASSVTTEWWNEQFF. The CDR3 DNA reads as TGTGCCAGCAGCGTAACGACAGAATGGTGGAATGAGCAGTTCTTC. The variable domain in full, completed from reference TRBV9 and TRBJ2-1, reads DSGVTQTPKHLITATGQRVTLRCSPRSGDLSVYWYQQSLDQGLQFLIQYYNGEERAKGNILERFSAQQFPDLHSELNLSSLELGDSALYFCASSVTTEWWNEQFFGPGTRLTVL.

The chain combines TRBV4-2 with TRBJ2-1; 10 positions agree with TRBD1. Germline values: CDR1 LGHNA, CDR2 YNFKEQ. After removal of 4 bases from V and 1 base from J, the junction contained 1 base not matched to a gene. The CDR3 loop spans 15 amino acids. DNA of the CDR3: TGTGCCAGCAGCCGGGACAGGGGATCCTACAATGAGCAGTTCTTC. It yields the protein CASSRDRGSYNEQFF.

V is TRBV19 and J is TRBJ1-5; D call uncertain. This CDR3 has 15 amino acids. The germline V gene encodes CDR1 LNHDA and CDR2 SQIVND (reference sequence). V lost 2 bases to trimming and J lost 2 bases, with 10 bases between them. The CDR3 protein is CASSIWAEGNQPQHF. The CDR3 DNA reads as TGTGCCAGTAGTATATGGGCGGAGGGCAATCAGCCCCAGCATTTT.

V and J are TRBV11-3 and TRBJ1-2; the match to TRBD1 covers 7 bases. Trimming took 1 base from V and 4 from J; bases not matched to a gene: 12. CDR1 and CDR2 (germline): SGHNT, YENEEA. This CDR3 has 17 residues. The CDR3 region is CASSLGGTGQTIYGYTF. The CDR3 DNA sequence: TGTGCCAGCAGCTTAGGGGGCACGGGACAGACGATCTATGGCTACACCTTC. The full variable domain, completed using reference TRBV11-3 and TRBJ1-2, is EAGVVQSPRYKIIEKKQPVAFWCNPISGHNTLYWYLQNLGQGPELLIRYENEEAVDDSQLPKDRFSAERLKGVDSTLKIQPAELGDSAVYLCASSLGGTGQTIYGYTFGSGTRLTVV.

The CDR3 DNA is TGTGCCAGCAGCTTGTTGCCAGCGGCCGCCGGAAACAATGAGCAGTTCTTC. This codes for CASSLLPAAAGNNEQFF. V and J are TRBV5-6 and TRBJ2-1, with D perhaps TRBD2 (5 bases). The CDR3 runs to 17 residues. The V end lost 1 base, the J end lost 5 bases, and 19 bases lay between the germline ends. Germline V gives CDR1 SGHDT, CDR2 YYEEEE.

This rearrangement joins TRBV10-1 to TRBJ1-6; 7 positions match TRBD1. Germline assignment: CDR1 WNHNN and CDR2 SYGVQD (reference sequence). With 6 bases clipped from V and 7 bases from J, the junction kept 6 bases outside the gene matches. The CDR3 consists of 14 residues. The DNA for the CDR3 is TGCGCCAGCAGGGGGGACAGAATGAATTCACCCCTCCACTTT. It translates to CASRGDRMNSPLHF.

This clone was seen a single time. For the CDR3, the DNA is TGCGCCAGCAGCTTGGCCGTTGCGGGACGGGATGAGCAGTTCTTC. It specifies CASSLAVAGRDEQFF. V gene TRBV5-1 combines with J gene TRBJ2-1; D possibly corresponds to TRBD2 (6 bases). V lost 0 bases and J lost 8, with 15 bases in between. This CDR3 is built from 15 residues. CDR1 is SGHRS and CDR2 is YFSETQ in the germline V gene.

The gene calls are TRBV6-4 and TRBJ2-1; weak D call: TRBD2 (8 bases). Between the trimmed V and J ends, which lost 2 bases and 0 bases, there was a span of 14 bases. This CDR3 spans 17 amino acids. Per germline, CDR1 MRHNA and CDR2 SNTAGT. The CDR3 region is CASSDKAGDSSYNEQFF. Here the CDR3 DNA reads TGTGCCAGCAGTGACAAAGCGGGGGACAGCTCCTACAATGAGCAGTTCTTC.

The rearrangement uses TRBV30 and TRBJ2-2, with a possible D match to TRBD2 (6 bases). Germline loops: CDR1 GTSNPN, CDR2 SVGIG (reference sequence). The V end lost 1 base, the J end lost 7 bases, and 13 bases lay between the germline ends. This CDR3 region has 14 residues. The CDR3 sequence is CAWSGGTHGGELFF. The CDR3 nucleotides are TGTGCCTGGAGTGGGGGGACTCACGGCGGGGAGCTGTTTTTT.

This chain uses TRBV5-4 with TRBJ2-5; 15 positions agree with TRBD2. The CDR3 is 17 residues long. Germline V gene data show CDR1 as SGHNT and CDR2 as YYREEE (reference sequence). V dropped 4 bases and J dropped 4; count of bases not matched to a gene: 8. CDR3 in DNA: TGTGCCAGCAGCCCGGGACTAGCGGGAGGACGGATAGAGACCCAGTACTTC. It encodes CASSPGLAGGRIETQYF.

J is TRBJ1-1 and V is TRBV4-2, with 9 bases fitting TRBD1. The V and J ends lost 4 bases and 4 bases, in that order; junction bases with no gene match: 4. The CDR3 runs 14 residues. The V gene's germline CDR1 is LGHNA and CDR2 YNFKEQ. The CDR3 spells CASSRTGQGTEAFF. The CDR3 DNA follows: TGTGCCAGCAGCCGTACGGGACAGGGCACTGAAGCTTTCTTT.

The chain employs TRBV13 and TRBJ2-7; 8 bases line up with TRBD2. Trimming cost V 3 bases and J 7 bases; bases outside gene matches: 11. Germline assignment: CDR1 PRHDT and CDR2 FYEKMQ (reference sequence). This CDR3 region has 15 residues. The CDR3: CASSFRGGAGYEQYF. The CDR3 region has the DNA TGTGCCAGCAGCTTCCGGGGGGGGGCCGGATATGAGCAGTACTTC.

The chain recombines TRBV11-2 with TRBJ1-4; TRBD1 is a possible D gene (6 bases). V lost 0 bases to trimming and J lost 5 bases, with 16 bases between them. Germline V gene sequence: CDR1 SGHAT, CDR2 FQNNGV. This CDR3 has 17 residues. This chain's CDR3 is CASSLDLRGGLNEKLFF. CDR3 nucleotides: TGTGCCAGCAGCTTAGATCTACGAGGGGGATTGAATGAAAAACTGTTTTTT.

This chain joins TRBV5-4 and TRBJ2-7; TRBD1 might be the D (6 bases). From germline, CDR1 is SGHNT and CDR2 YYREEE (reference sequence). Trimming took 1 base from V and 5 from J, leaving 16 bases between them. This CDR3 spans 15 amino acids. The CDR3 nucleotides read TGTGCCAGCAGCTTGATTCAACAGGGTTGGAACGAGCAGTACTTC. Its translation: CASSLIQQGWNEQYF.

The chain is built from TRBV7-6 and TRBJ2-5; tentative D call: TRBD2 (5 bases). The CDR3 loop spans 13 amino acids. CDR1 and CDR2 from the germline V gene are SGHVS and FNYEAQ. V lost 5 bases, J lost 4 bases, and 11 bases lay in between. The CDR3 DNA follows: TGTGCCAGCAGCCCCCGCGGGCCAGAGACCCAGTACTTC. Translated: CASSPRGPETQYF.

The chain combines TRBV21-1 with TRBJ2-7; the table's D call, TRBD1, has no DNA check behind it. TRBV21-1 is shown as a pseudogene. The CDR3 is 15 amino acids. CDR3 amino acids: CASSTQDRESYEQYF. The CDR3 coding sequence is TGTGCCAGCAGCACTCAAGACAGGGAGTCCTACGAGCAGTACTTC.

The rearrangement links TRBV9 to TRBJ2-5; 8 bases are a match to TRBD2. The germline V gene has CDR1 SGDLS and CDR2 YYNGEE. V was clipped by 0 bases and J by 2 bases; unmatched bases: 6. This CDR3 comprises 16 residues. CDR3 protein: CASSVAPGTRQETQYF. CDR3 DNA: TGTGCCAGCAGCGTAGCCCCTGGGACTAGACAAGAGACCCAGTACTTC.

The chain employs TRBV6-5 and TRBJ1-1; weak D call: TRBD1 (5 bases). Deletions cut 0 bases from V and 1 base from J, with 12 bases between. The germline V gene has CDR1 MNHEY and CDR2 SVGAGI. This CDR3 is 16 amino acids long. The DNA of the CDR3 is TGTGCCAGCAGTTACTCAGGGGTAGGTCGGAACACTGAAGCTTTCTTT. Protein product: CASSYSGVGRNTEAFF.